This T cell receptor (gamma chain) was recovered during a study of gamma-delta T cells after stem cell transplantation. TCRdb re-called the RT-PCR reads with CATT. The sample holds about 400 gamma-chain clones, approximately 50% seen once. Worth noting for this clone: A read error may be the cause here, since a much bigger clone is one base away.

The CDR3 length is 13 residues. Sequencing was performed on gamma-delta T cells. The source of this sequence is a human donor. It is not recorded whose cells these are; they may come from a transplant donor. The V gene remains uncalled, whereas the J gene is TRGJ1 or TRGJ2. CDR3 protein: CALWEGGAYKELF. The CDR3 DNA is TGTGCCTTGTGGGAGGGAGGAGCATATAAGGAACTCTTT.